This T cell receptor beta chain was profiled in a study of blood T cell repertoires in COVID-19. The overall study: There were acute and convalescent COVID-19 samples, and they came from the United States, Italy and Spain.

Original analysis: The assay estimated nucleated cells by amplifying reference gene primers. The data were produced by immunoSEQ multiplex PCR, yet TCRdb's version contains in-frame clones alone and is incomplete. The V and J calls and clone size were taken over from that table, and D and trimming were inferred from the DNA. The table shows 200,000 to 250,000 clones, with about 88% occurring only once. Adults between roughly 18 and 95 years of age took part from approximately 24 US areas. No more than 2 weeks before study entry, exposed participants had met a case of COVID-19. V lost 5 bases and J lost 13; bases outside the gene matches: 15. The CDR3 is 14 residues long. CDR1 and CDR2 (germline): LNHDA, SQIVND (reference sequence).

The TCR originated in a woman aged 25 to 45 who had been exposed to COVID-19. Sequenced input: PBMCs or T cells enriched from blood (not recorded which). This rearrangement joins TRBV19 to TRBJ2-5; 8 bases are a match to TRBD1. The CDR3 bases are TGTGCCAGTAGTCCCAGGACAGGGAGGCCCGCTTCGTACTTC. Protein: CASSPRTGRPASYF.